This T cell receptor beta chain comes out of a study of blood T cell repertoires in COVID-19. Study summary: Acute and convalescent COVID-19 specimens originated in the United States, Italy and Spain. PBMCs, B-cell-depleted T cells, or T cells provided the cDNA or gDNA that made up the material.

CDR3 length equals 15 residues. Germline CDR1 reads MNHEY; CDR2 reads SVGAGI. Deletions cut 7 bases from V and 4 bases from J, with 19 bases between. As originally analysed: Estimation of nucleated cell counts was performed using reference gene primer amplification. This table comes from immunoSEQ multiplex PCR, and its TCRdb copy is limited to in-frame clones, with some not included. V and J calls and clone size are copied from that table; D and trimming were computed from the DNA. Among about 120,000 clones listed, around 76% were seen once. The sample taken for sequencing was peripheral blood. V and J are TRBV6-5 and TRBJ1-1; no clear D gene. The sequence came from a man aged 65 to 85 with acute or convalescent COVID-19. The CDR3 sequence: CASILNPPSRTEAFF. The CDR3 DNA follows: TGTGCCAGCATTCTTAACCCCCCGAGTCGCACTGAAGCTTTCTTT.